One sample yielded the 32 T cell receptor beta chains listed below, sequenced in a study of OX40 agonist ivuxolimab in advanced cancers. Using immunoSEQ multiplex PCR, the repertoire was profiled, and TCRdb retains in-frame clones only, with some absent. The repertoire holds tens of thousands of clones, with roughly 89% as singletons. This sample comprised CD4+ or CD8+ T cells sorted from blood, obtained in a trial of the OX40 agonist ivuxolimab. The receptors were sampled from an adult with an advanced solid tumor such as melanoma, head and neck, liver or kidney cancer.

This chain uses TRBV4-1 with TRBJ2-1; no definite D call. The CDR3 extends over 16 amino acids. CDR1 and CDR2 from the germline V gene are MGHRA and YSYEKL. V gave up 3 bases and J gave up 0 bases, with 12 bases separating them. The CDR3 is CASSQVNLVSYNEQFF. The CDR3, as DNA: TGCGCCAGCAGCCAGGTAAACCTTGTCTCCTACAATGAGCAGTTCTTC.

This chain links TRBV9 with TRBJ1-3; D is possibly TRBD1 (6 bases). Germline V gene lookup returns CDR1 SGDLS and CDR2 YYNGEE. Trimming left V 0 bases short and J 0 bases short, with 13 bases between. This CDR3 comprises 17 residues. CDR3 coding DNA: TGTGCCAGCAGCGTAGGAGGGGGGCAGAGCTCTGGAAACACCATATATTTT. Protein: CASSVGGGQSSGNTIYF.

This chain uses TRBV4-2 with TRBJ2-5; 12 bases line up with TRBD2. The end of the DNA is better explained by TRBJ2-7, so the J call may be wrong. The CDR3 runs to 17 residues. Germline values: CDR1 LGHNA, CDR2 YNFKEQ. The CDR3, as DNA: TGTGCCAGCAGCCTACGGACTAGCGGGGACCAGGGCTACGAGCAGTACTTC. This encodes CASSLRTSGDQGYEQYF.

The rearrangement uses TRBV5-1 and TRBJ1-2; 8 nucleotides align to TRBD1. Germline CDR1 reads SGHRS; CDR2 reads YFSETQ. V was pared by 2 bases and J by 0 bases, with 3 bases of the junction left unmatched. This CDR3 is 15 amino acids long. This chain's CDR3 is CASSFQTGANYGYTF. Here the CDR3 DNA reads TGCGCCAGCAGCTTCCAGACAGGGGCTAACTATGGCTACACCTTC.

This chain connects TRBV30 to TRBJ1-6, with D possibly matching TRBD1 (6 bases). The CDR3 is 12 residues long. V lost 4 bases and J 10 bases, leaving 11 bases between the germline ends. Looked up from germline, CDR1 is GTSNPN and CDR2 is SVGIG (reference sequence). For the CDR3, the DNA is TGTGCCTGGAACAGGGAAGAATCACCCCTCCACTTT. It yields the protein CAWNREESPLHF.

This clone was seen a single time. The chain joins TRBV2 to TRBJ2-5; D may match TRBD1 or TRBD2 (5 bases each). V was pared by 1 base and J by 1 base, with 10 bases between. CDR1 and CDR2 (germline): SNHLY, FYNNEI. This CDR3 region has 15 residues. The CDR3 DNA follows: TGTGCCAGCAGTGAAGGGGCAGGGAGCCAAGAGACCCAGTACTTC. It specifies CASSEGAGSQETQYF.

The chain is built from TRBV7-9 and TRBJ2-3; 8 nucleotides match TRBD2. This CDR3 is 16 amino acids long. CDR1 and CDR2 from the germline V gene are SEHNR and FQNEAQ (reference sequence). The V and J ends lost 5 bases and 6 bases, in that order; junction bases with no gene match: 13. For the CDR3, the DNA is TGTGCCAGCAGCGCCCCCAGCGGGACTAGAAGCGATACGCAGTATTTT. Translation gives CASSAPSGTRSDTQYF.

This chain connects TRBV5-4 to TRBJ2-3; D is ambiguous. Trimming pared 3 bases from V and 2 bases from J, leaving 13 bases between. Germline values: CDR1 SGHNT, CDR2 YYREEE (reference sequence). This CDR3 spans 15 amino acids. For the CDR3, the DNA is TGTGCCAGCAGCTCGGGTAGTGGGGACACAGATACGCAGTATTTT. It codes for CASSSGSGDTDTQYF.

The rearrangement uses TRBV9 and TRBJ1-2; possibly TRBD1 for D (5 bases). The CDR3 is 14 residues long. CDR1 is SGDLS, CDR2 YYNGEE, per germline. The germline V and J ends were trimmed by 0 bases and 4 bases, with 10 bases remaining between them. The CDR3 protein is CASSVAPGGYGYTF. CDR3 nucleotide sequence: TGTGCCAGCAGCGTAGCCCCCGGGGGCTATGGCTACACCTTC.

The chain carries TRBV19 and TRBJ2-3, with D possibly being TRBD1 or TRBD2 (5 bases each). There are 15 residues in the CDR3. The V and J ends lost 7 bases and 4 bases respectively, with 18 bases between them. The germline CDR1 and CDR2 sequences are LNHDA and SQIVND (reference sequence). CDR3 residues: CASNRDASRPDTQYF. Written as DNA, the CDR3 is TGTGCCAGTAACCGGGACGCATCTCGGCCAGATACGCAGTATTTT.

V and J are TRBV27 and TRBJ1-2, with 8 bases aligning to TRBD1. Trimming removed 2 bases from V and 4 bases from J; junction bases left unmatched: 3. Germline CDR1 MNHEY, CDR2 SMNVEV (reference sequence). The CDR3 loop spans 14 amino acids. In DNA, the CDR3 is TGTGCCAGCAGTTTAAACAGGGGGACCTATGGCTACACCTTC. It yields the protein CASSLNRGTYGYTF.

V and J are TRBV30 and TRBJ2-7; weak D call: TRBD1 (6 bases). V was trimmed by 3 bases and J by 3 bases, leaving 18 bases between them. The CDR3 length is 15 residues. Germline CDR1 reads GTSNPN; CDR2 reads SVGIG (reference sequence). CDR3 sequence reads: CAWRDGQGHYYEQYF. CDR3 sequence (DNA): TGTGCCTGGAGGGATGGGCAGGGGCATTACTACGAGCAGTACTTC.

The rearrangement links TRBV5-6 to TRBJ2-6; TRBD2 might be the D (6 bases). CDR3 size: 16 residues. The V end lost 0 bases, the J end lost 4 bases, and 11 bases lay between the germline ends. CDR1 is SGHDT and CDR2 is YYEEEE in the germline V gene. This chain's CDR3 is CASSLVLAAGANVLTF. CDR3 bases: TGTGCCAGCAGCTTGGTTTTAGCGGCCGGGGCCAACGTCCTGACTTTC. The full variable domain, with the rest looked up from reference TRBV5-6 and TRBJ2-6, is DAGVTQSPTHLIKTRGQQVTLRCSPKSGHDTVSWYQQALGQGPQFIFQYYEEEERQRGNFPDRFSGHQFPNYSSELNVNALLLGDSALYLCASSLVLAAGANVLTFGAGSRLTVL.

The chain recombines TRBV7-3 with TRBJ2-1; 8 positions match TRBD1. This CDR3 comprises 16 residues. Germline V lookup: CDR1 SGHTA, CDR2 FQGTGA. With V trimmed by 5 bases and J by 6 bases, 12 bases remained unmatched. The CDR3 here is CASSLGQGFTSNEQFF. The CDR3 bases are TGTGCCAGCAGCCTAGGACAGGGCTTTACTAGCAATGAGCAGTTCTTC.

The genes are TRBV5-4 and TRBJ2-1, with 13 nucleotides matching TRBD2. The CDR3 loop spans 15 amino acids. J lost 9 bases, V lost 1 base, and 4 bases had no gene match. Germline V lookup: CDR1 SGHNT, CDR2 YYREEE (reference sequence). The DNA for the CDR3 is TGTGCCAGCAGCTTGTCTGGACTAGCGGGAGTTGAGCAGTTCTTC. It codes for CASSLSGLAGVEQFF.

CDR3 nucleotides: TGTGCCAGCAGCCGGTATCCTATCGGCTACGAGCAGTACTTC. Translation: CASSRYPIGYEQYF. V gene TRBV7-8 combines with J gene TRBJ2-7, with D unresolved. CDR1 and CDR2 (germline): SGHVS, FQNEAQ. This CDR3 contains 14 residues. V lost 5 bases to trimming and J lost 3 bases, with 14 bases between them.

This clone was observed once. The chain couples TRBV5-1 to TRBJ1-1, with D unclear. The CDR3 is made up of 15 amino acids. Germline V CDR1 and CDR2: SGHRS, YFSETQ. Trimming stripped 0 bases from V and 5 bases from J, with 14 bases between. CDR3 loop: CASSLGASKGTEAFF. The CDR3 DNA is TGCGCCAGCAGCTTGGGGGCCTCTAAAGGGACTGAAGCTTTCTTT.

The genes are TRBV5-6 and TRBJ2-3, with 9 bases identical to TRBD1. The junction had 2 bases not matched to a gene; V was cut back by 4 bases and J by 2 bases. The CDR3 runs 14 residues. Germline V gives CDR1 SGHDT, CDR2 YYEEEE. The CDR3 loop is CASSRDRATDTQYF. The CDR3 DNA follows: TGTGCCAGCAGCCGGGACAGGGCCACAGATACGCAGTATTTT.

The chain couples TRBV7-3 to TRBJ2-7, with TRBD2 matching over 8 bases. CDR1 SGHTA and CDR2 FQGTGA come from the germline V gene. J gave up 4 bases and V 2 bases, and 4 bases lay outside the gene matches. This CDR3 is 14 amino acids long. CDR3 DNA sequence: TGTGCCAGCAGCTTAGCGGGAGGATGGTACGAGCAGTACTTC. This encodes CASSLAGGWYEQYF.

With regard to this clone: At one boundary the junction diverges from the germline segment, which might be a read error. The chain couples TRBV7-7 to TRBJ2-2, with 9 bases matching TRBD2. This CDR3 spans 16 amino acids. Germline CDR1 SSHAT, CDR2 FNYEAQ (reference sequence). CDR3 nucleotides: TGTGCTAGCAGCGGAAGGGTGGCGGGAGGGAGCGGGGAGCTGTTTTTT. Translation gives CASSGRVAGGSGELFF.

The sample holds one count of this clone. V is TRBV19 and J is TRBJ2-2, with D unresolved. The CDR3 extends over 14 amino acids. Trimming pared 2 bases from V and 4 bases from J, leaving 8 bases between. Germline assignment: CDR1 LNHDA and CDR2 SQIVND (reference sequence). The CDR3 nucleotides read TGTGCCAGTAGTATAAACATTGGCACCGGGGAGCTGTTTTTT. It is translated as CASSINIGTGELFF.

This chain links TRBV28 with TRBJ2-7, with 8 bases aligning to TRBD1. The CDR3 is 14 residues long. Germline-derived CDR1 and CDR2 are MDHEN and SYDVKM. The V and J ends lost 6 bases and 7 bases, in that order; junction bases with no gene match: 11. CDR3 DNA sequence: TGTGCCAGCAGGTTACAGGGGGGTTCCAGTGAGCAGTACTTC. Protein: CASRLQGGSSEQYF.

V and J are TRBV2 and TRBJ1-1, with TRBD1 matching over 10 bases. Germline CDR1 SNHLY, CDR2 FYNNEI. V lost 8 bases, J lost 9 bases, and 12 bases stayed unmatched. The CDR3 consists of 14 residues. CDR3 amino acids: CASGDRTGGSKAFF. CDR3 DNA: TGTGCCAGCGGGGACCGGACAGGGGGAAGTAAAGCTTTCTTT.

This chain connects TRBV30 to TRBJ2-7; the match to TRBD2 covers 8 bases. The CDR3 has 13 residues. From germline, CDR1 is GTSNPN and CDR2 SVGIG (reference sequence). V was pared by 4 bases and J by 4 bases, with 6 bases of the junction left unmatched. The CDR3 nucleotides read TGTGCCTGGATTTTACGGGAGGGGTACGAGCAGTACTTC. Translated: CAWILREGYEQYF.

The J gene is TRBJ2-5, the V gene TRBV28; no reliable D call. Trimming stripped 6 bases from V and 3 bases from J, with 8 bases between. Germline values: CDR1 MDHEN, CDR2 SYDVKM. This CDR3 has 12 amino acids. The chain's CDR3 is CASRSAKETQYF. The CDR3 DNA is TGTGCCAGCAGGTCCGCTAAAGAGACCCAGTACTTC.

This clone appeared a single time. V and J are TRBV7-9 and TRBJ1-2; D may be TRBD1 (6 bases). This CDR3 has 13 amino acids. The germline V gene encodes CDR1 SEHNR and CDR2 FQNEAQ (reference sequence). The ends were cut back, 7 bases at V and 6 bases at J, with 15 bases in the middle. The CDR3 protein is CASTKGGRDGYTF. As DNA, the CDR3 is TGTGCCAGCACCAAGGGGGGAAGGGATGGCTACACCTTC.

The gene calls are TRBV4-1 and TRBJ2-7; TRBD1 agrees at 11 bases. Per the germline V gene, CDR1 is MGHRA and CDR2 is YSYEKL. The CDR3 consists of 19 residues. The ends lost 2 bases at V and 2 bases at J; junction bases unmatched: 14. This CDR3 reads CASSQRYLEAGQGAYEQYF. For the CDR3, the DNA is TGCGCCAGCAGCCAAAGGTATCTCGAGGCGGGACAGGGGGCCTACGAGCAGTACTTC.

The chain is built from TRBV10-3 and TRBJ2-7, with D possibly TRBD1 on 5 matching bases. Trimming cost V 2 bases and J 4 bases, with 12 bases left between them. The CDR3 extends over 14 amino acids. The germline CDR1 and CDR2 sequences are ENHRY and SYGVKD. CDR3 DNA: TGTGCCATCAGTGAGAAGGGGCAGGGTTACGAGCAGTACTTC. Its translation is CAISEKGQGYEQYF.

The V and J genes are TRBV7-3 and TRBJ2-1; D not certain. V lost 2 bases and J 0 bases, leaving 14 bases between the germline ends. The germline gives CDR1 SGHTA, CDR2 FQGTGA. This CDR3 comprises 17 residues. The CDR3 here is CASSLSGELSSYNEQFF. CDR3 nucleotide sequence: TGTGCCAGCAGCTTATCAGGAGAGTTGAGCTCCTACAATGAGCAGTTCTTC. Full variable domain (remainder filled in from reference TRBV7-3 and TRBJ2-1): GAGVSQTPSNKVTEKGKYVELRCDPISGHTALYWYRQSLGQGPEFLIYFQGTGAADDSGLPNDRFFAVRPEGSVSTLKIQRTERGDSAVYLCASSLSGELSSYNEQFFGPGTRLTVL.

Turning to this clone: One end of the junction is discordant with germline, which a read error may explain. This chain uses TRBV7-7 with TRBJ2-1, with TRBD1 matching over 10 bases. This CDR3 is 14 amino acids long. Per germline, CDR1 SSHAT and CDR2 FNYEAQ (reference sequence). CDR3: CASSSGTGVGEQFF. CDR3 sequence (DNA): TGTGCTAGCAGCTCCGGGACAGGGGTCGGTGAGCAGTTCTTC.

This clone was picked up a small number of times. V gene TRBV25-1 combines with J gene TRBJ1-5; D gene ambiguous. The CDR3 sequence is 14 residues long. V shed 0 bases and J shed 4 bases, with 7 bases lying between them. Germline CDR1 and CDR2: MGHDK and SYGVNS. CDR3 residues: CASSEYGQNQPQHF. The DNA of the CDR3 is TGTGCCAGCAGTGAATACGGGCAGAATCAGCCCCAGCATTTT.

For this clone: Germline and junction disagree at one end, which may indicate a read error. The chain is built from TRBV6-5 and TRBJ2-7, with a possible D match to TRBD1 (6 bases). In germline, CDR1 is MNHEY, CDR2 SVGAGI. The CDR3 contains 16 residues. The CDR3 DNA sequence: TGTGCCAGCAGATACTCCCGGGACACCGCATCCTACGAGCAGTACTTC. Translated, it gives CASRYSRDTASYEQYF.